This TCR beta chain came from a study of blood T cell repertoires in COVID-19. Study summary: Spain, Italy and the United States supplied samples that represented acute and convalescent COVID-19. In each case, the material was cDNA or gDNA derived from T cells, B-cell-depleted T cells, or PBMCs.

While infection was still active, Seattle patients were enrolled and then followed longitudinally. With V trimmed by 6 bases and J by 2 bases, 6 bases remained unmatched. The length of the CDR3 is 13 residues. Germline-derived CDR1 and CDR2 are SQVTM and ANQGSEA. Measured with immunoSEQ multiplex PCR; TCRdb has only the in-frame clones, and not every one. The data show about 480,000 clones, 88% seen once. Material: peripheral blood. The V call is TRBV29-1, the J call TRBJ1-2, with 7 bases fitting TRBD1. The TCR sequence derives from a woman between 50 and 59 years old with COVID-19, enrolled during active disease. The CDR3 sequence: CSVLLQGNYGYTF. The CDR3 DNA follows: TGCAGCGTATTATTACAGGGGAACTATGGCTACACCTTC.